This T cell receptor beta chain was recovered during a study of T cell responses to AZD1222 COVID-19 vaccine. Study-wide results and limits: Recipients of AZD1222 seropositive at baseline numbered only 5 to 7. No repertoire was sampled before or during the peak T cell response, only after it. Unmutated variant regions are reportedly targeted by nearly half of spike-specific TCRs.

This clone was picked up a small number of times. Its antigen is unidentified. This CDR3 comprises 14 residues. V was clipped by 8 bases and J by 8 bases, with 18 bases between them. The germline CDR1 and CDR2 sequences are MNHNY and SVGAGI (reference sequence). Assay used: immunoSEQ multiplex PCR; TCRdb lists only in-frame clones, some missing. The table lists over 100,000 clones, around 81% of them singletons, with about 9% in the top ten. The sample consisted of peripheral blood, taken on day 0 of AZD1222 vaccination. The TCR originated in an adult in good health. This sequence joins TRBV6-6 and TRBJ1-4; D is uncertain. CDR3 sequence: CASAGRGGREKLFF. CDR3 in DNA: TGTGCCAGCGCTGGCCGGGGAGGTCGCGAAAAACTGTTTTTT.